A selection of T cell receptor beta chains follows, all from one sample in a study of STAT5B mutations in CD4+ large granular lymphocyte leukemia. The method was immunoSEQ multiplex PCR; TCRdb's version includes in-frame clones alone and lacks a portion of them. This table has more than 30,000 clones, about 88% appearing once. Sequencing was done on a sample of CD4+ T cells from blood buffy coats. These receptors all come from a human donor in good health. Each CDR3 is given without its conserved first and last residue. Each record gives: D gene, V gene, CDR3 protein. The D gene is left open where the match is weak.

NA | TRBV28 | ASSLLLGVGTEAF
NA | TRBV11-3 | ASHGQLSYEQY
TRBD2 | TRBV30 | AWAPGLVGNEQF
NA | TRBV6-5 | ASGISYEQY
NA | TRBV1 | TSSHPREGRGNEQF
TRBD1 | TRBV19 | ASSPGTGATEAF
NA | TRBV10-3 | AISGQGRTEQY
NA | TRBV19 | ASSPRVGVNEQF
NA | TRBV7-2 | ASRAGRSYEQY
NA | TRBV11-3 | ASSLGMGVPTNEKLF
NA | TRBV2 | ASIPGVSTDTQY
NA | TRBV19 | ASSIVGSTDTQY
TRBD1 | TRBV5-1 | ASSSNQQGRGTDTQY
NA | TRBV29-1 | SISRGTGIGGELF
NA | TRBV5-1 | ASSLVRSRSTGELF
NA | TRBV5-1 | ASSSQTGRETQY
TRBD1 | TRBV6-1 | ASSIDRGDEQY
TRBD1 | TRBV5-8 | ASSLGDRDRKAF
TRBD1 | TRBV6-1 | ASRQGGNTEAF
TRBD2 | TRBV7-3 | ASSFSGPYNEQF